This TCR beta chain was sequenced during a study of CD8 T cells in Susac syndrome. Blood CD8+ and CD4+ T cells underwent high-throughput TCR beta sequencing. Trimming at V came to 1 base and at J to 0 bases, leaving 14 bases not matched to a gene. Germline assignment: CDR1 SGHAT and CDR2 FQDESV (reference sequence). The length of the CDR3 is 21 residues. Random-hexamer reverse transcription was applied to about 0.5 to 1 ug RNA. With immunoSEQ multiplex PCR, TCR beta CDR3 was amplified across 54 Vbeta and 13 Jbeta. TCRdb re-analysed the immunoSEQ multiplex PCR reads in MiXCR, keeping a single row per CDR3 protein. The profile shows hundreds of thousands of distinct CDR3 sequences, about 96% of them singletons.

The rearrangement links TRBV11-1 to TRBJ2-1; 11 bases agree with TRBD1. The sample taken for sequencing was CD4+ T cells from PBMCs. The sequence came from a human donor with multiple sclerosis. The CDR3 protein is CASSLGDPGQGVLSSYNEQFF. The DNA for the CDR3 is TGTGCCAGCAGCTTAGGGGATCCGGGACAGGGGGTCCTTAGCTCCTACAATGAGCAGTTCTTC.